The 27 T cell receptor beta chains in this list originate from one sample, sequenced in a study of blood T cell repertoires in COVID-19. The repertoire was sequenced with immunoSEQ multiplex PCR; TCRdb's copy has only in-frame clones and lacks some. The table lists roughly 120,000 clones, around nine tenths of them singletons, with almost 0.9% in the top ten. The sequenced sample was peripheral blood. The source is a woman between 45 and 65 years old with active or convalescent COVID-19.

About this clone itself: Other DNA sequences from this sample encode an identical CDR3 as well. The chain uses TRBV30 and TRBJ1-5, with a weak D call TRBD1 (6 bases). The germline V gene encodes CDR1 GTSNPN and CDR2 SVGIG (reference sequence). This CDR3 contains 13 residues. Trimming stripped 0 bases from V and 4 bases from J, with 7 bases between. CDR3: CAWSVQGNQPQHF. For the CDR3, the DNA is TGTGCCTGGAGTGTACAGGGTAATCAGCCCCAGCATTTT.

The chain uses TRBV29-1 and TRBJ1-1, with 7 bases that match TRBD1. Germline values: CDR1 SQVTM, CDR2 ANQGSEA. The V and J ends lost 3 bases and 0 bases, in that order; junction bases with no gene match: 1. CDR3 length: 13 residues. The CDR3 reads CSVEGQLNTEAFF. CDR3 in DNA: TGCAGCGTTGAGGGACAGCTGAACACTGAAGCTTTCTTT.

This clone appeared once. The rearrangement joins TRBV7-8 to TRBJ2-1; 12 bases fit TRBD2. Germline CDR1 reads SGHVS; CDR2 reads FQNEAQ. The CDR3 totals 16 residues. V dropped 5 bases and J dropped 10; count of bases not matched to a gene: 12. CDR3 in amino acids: CASSTLAGGPYGEQFF. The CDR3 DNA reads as TGTGCCAGCAGCACTCTAGCGGGAGGGCCCTATGGGGAGCAGTTCTTC.

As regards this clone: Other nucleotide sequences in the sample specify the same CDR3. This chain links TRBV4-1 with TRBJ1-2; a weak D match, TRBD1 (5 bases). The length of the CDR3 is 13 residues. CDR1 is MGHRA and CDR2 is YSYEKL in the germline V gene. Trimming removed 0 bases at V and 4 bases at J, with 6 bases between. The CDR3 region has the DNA TGCGCCAGCAGCCAAGAGGGGGGCTATGGCTACACCTTC. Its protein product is CASSQEGGYGYTF.

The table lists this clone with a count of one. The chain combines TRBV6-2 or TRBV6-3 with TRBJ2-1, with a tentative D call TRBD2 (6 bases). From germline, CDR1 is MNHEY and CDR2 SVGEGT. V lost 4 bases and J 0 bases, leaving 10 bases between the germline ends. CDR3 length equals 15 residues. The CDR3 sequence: CASSSAGYSYNEQFF. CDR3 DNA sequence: TGTGCCAGCAGTTCGGCGGGATACTCCTACAATGAGCAGTTCTTC.

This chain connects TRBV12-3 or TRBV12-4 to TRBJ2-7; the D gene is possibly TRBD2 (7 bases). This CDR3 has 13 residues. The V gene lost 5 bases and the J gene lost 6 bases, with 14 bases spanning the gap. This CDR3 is CASSVGGGGEQYF. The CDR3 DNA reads TGTGCCAGCAGTGTGGGGGGAGGGGGCGAGCAGTACTTC.

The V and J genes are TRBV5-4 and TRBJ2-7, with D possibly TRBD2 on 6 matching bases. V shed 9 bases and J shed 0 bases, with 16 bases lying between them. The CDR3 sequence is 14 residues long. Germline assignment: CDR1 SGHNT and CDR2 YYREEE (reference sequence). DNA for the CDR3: TGTGCCATCAATAATGGGGGGAGCTCCTACGAGCAGTACTTC. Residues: CAINNGGSSYEQYF. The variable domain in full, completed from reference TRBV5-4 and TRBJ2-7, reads ETGVTQSPTHLIKTRGQQVTLRCSSQSGHNTVSWYQQALGQGPQFIFQYYREEENGRGNFPPRFSGLQFPNYSSELNVNALELDDSALYLCAINNGGSSYEQYFGPGTRLTVT.

CDR3 protein: CASSQTEVETQYF. The CDR3 DNA sequence: TGTGCCAGCAGTCAGACAGAGGTCGAGACCCAGTACTTC. V is TRBV6-2 or TRBV6-3 and J is TRBJ2-5, with D tentatively TRBD1 (5 bases). This CDR3 spans 13 amino acids. CDR1 is MNHEY, CDR2 SVGEGT, per germline. Trimming pared 5 bases from V and 5 bases from J, leaving 12 bases between.

CDR3 DNA: TGTGCCAGCAGCCGGGAGGGAGGGCCCCCAGATACGCAGTATTTT. Its translation: CASSREGGPPDTQYF. J is TRBJ2-3 and V is TRBV6-5; 8 bases line up with TRBD2. CDR1 and CDR2 (germline): MNHEY, SVGAGI. V shed 6 bases, J shed 4 bases, and the junction held 9 bases outside the gene matches. The CDR3 length is 15 residues.

In DNA, the CDR3 is TGTGCCAGCAGCTTAGTCAGGGACACTGAAGCTTTCTTT. Protein product: CASSLVRDTEAFF. The rearrangement uses TRBV11-2 and TRBJ1-1, with D tentatively TRBD1 (5 bases). CDR1 and CDR2 from the germline V gene are SGHAT and FQNNGV. This CDR3 spans 13 amino acids. V was trimmed by 1 base and J by 3 bases, leaving 6 bases between them. Using reference TRBV11-2 and TRBJ1-1 for the parts outside the CDR3, the full variable domain is EAGVAQSPRYKIIEKRQSVAFWCNPISGHATLYWYQQILGQGPKLLIQFQNNGVVDDSQLPKDRFSAERLKGVDSTLKIQPAKLEDSAVYLCASSLVRDTEAFFGQGTRLTVV.

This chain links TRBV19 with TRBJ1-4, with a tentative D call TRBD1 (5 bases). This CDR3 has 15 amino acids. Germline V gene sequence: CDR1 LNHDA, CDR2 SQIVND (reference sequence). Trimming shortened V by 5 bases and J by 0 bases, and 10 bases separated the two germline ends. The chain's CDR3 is CASSLPGATNEKLFF. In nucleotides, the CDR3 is TGTGCCAGTAGTCTGCCGGGGGCAACTAATGAAAAACTGTTTTTT.

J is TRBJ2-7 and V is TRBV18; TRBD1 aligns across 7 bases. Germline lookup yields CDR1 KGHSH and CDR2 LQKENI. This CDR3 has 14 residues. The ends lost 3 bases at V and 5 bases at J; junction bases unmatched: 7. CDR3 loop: CASSPRRGNDEQYF. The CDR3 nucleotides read TGTGCCAGCTCACCGCGCAGGGGGAACGACGAGCAGTACTTC.

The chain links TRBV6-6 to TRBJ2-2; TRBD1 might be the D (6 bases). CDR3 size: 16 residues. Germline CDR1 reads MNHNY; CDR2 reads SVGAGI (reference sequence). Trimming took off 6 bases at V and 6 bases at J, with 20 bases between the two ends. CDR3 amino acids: CASSNTGLGTAGELFF. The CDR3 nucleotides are TGTGCCAGCAGCAATACAGGGTTGGGGACGGCCGGGGAGCTGTTTTTT.

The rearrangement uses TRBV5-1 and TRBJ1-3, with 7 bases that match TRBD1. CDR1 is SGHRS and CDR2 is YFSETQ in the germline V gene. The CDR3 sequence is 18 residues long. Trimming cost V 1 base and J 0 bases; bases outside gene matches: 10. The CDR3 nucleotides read TGCGCCAGCAGCTTGAACCAATGGGACAGCATCTCTGGAAACACCATATATTTT. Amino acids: CASSLNQWDSISGNTIYF.

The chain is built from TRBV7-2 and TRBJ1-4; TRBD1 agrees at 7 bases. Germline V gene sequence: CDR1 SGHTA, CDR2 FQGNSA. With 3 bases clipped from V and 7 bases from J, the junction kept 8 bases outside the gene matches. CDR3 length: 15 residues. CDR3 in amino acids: CASSFQTGAGEKLFF. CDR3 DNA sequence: TGTGCCAGCAGCTTTCAAACAGGGGCAGGTGAAAAACTGTTTTTT.

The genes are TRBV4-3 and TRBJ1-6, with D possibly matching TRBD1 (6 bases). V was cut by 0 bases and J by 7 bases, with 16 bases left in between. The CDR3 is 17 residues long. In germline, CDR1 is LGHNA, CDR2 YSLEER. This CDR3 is CASSQEEGGLDNSPLHF. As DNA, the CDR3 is TGCGCCAGCAGCCAAGAGGAGGGGGGGCTGGACAATTCACCCCTCCACTTT.

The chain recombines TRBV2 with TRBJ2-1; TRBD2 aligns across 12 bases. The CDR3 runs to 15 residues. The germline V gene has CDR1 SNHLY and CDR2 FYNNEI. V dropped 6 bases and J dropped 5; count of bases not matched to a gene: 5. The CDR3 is CASRATSGSHNEQFF. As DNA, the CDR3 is TGTGCCAGCAGGGCGACTAGCGGGAGTCACAATGAGCAGTTCTTC. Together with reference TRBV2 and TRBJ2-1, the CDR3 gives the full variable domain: EPEVTQTPSHQVTQMGQEVILRCVPISNHLYFYWYRQILGQKVEFLVSFYNNEISEKSEIFDDQFSVERPDGSNFTLKIRSTKLEDSAMYFCASRATSGSHNEQFFGPGTRLTVL.

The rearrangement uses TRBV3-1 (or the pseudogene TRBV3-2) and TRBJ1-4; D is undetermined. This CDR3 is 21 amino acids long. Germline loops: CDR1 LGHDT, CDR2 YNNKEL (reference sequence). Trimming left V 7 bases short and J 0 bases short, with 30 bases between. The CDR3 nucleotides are TGTGCCAGCAATTGGTCAGTTTGGAGACCCCTGTGTCTTGCAACTAATGAAAAACTGTTTTTT. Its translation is CASNWSVWRPLCLATNEKLFF.

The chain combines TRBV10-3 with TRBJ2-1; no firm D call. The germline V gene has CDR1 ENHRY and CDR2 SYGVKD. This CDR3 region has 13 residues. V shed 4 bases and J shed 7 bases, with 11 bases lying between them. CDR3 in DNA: TGTGCCATCAGTGGCCGAGGAGAGAATGAGCAGTTCTTC. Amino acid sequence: CAISGRGENEQFF.

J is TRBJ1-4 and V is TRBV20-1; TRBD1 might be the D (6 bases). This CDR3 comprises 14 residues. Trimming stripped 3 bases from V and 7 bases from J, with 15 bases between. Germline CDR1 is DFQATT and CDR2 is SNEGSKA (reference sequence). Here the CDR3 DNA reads TGCAGTGCTAGTGACAGGCCCGCACGTGAAAAACTGTTTTTT. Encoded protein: CSASDRPAREKLFF.

CDR3 DNA: TGTGCCAGCAGTTATTCCACTAGCGGGAGGGCCAATGAGCAGTTCTTC. Protein product: CASSYSTSGRANEQFF. V is TRBV6-2 or TRBV6-3 and J is TRBJ2-1; TRBD2 matches 13 bases. Germline-derived CDR1 and CDR2 are MNHEY and SVGEGT. The CDR3 covers 16 residues. V shed 3 bases, J shed 6 bases, and the junction held 5 bases outside the gene matches.

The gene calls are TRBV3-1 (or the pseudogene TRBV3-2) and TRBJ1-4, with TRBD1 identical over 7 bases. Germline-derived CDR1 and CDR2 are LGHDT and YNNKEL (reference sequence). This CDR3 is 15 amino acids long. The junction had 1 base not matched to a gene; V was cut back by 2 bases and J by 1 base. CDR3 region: CASSQNRGTNEKLFF. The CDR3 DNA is TGTGCCAGCAGCCAAAACAGGGGAACTAATGAAAAACTGTTTTTT.

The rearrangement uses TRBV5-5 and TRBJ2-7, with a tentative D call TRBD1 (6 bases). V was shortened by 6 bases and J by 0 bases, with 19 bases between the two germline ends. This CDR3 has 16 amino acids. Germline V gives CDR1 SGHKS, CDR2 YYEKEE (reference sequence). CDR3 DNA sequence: TGTGCCAGCACCAAGACGGCCCGGGACAACTCCTACGAGCAGTACTTC. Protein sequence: CASTKTARDNSYEQYF.

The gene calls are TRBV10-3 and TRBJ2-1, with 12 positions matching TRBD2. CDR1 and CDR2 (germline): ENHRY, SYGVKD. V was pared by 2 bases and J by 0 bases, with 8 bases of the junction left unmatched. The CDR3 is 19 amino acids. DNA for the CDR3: TGTGCCATCAGTGAGCCGCGGACTAGCGGGGTAAGCTCCTACAATGAGCAGTTCTTC. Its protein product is CAISEPRTSGVSSYNEQFF.

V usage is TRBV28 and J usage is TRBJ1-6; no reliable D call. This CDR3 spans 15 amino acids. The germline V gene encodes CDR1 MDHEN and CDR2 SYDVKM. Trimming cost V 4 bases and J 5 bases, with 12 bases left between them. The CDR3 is CASSSPPVDNSPLHF. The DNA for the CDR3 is TGTGCCAGCAGTTCCCCTCCGGTTGATAATTCACCCCTCCACTTT.

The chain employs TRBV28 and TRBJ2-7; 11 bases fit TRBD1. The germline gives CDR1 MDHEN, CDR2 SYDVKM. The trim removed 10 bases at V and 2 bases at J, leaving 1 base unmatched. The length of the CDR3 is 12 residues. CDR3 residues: CATGQGAYEQYF. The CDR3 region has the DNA TGTGCCACGGGACAGGGGGCCTACGAGCAGTACTTC.

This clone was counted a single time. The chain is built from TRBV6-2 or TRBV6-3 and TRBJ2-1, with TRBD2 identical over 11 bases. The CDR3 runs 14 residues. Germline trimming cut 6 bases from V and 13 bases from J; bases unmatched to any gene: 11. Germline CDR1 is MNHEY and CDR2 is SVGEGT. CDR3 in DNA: TGTGCCAGCAGCAAAGAGACTAGCGGGAATCGTCAGTTCTTC. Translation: CASSKETSGNRQFF.